Listed here are 23 T cell receptor beta chains from one sample, sequenced in a study of response to subunit inactivated influenza vaccine (dated 2018 in TCRdb). Library creation used RT-PCR. Sequencing took place on an Illumina HiSeq 2500. TCRdb reprocessing: public reads trimmed at Q25 with fastp, clones called with MiXCR, in-frame beta chains kept. Every distinct CDR3 protein forms one entry, paired with its most common genes and DNA. This sample holds approximately 700,000 distinct CDR3 sequences; 15% to 18% were observed only once. The ten most abundant clones make up 11% of the sample. The source was PBMCs from blood, collected 11 to 12 days after vaccination. The receptors come from a man aged 45-60 years who received an inactivated influenza vaccine. Donor details come from another sample of the same person, matched by shared clones.

This clonotype was recorded a few times. The chain combines TRBV7-2 with TRBJ2-2; no definite D call. Germline values: CDR1 SGHTA, CDR2 FQGNSA. Deletions cut 7 bases from V and 5 bases from J, with 5 bases between. The CDR3 extends over 11 amino acids. The CDR3 coding sequence is TGTGCCAGCAAAGAGACCGGGGAGCTGTTTTTT. This codes for CASKETGELFF.

This clonotype has a count of ten or more. This chain joins TRBV29-1 and TRBJ2-1; D unclear. The CDR3 sequence is 11 residues long. V lost 2 bases to trimming and J lost 4 bases, with 3 bases between them. Germline loops: CDR1 SQVTM, CDR2 ANQGSEA. The CDR3 DNA reads as TGCAGCGTTGAAAGGTACAATGAGCAGTTCTTC. As protein: CSVERYNEQFF.

The genes are TRBV12-3 or TRBV12-4 and TRBJ1-2, with D unclear. The CDR3 runs 15 residues. Deletions cut 3 bases from V and 8 bases from J, with 19 bases between. CDR3 DNA sequence: TGTGCCAGCAGTTTCGGGTCAGGATATGGTGGGGGCTACACCTTC. As protein: CASSFGSGYGGGYTF.

This clonotype was found a few times. The chain uses TRBV20-1 and TRBJ2-2; D tentatively fits TRBD1 or TRBD2 (5 bases each). V was clipped by 3 bases and J by 4 bases, with 18 bases between them. The CDR3 length is 16 residues. Germline CDR1 and CDR2: DFQATT and SNEGSKA (reference sequence). The CDR3 DNA follows: TGCAGTGCTAGGGTCCCGGGACCCCTTCCCACCGGGGAGCTGTTTTTT. Its translation is CSARVPGPLPTGELFF.

This clonotype was seen a few times. V usage is TRBV12-3 or TRBV12-4 and J usage is TRBJ2-4; 12 nucleotides line up with TRBD2. The CDR3 spans 14 residues. The junction had 7 bases not matched to a gene; V was cut back by 5 bases and J by 11 bases. CDR3 bases: TGTGCCAGCAGTCTATCTAGCGGGGGGGCGGTTCAGTACTTC. Protein: CASSLSSGGAVQYF.

The chain is built from TRBV6-2 or TRBV6-3 and TRBJ2-1; 10 nucleotides line up with TRBD2. Per the germline V gene, CDR1 is MNHEY and CDR2 is SVGEGT. The CDR3 totals 17 residues. J was trimmed by 10 bases and V by 6 bases; bases with no gene match: 18. The CDR3, as DNA: TGTGCCAGCAGCCCCGCTCATTTTGGGACTAGCGTCAGGGAGCAGTTCTTC. Protein sequence: CASSPAHFGTSVREQFF.

This clonotype has just a few counts. The J gene is TRBJ2-1, the V gene TRBV10-3; maybe TRBD1 (5 bases). Trimming cost V 2 bases and J 0 bases, with 11 bases left between them. This CDR3 region has 16 residues. Germline V gene sequence: CDR1 ENHRY, CDR2 SYGVKD. The CDR3 spells CAISEGAGLSYNEQFF. DNA of the CDR3: TGTGCCATCAGTGAGGGGGCCGGCCTCTCCTACAATGAGCAGTTCTTC.

This chain joins TRBV28 and TRBJ2-1; 13 bases fit TRBD2. This CDR3 spans 15 amino acids. The V gene end was trimmed by 5 bases and the J gene end by 12 bases; junction bases not matched to a gene: 10. The V gene's germline CDR1 is MDHEN and CDR2 SYDVKM. The CDR3 sequence is CASSPGLAGSMGQFF. DNA for the CDR3: TGTGCCAGCAGTCCGGGACTAGCGGGGTCAATGGGGCAGTTCTTC.

The genes are TRBV20-1 and TRBJ2-3, with 9 bases that match TRBD1. Trimming took 7 bases from V and 4 from J; bases not matched to a gene: 6. The germline V gene encodes CDR1 DFQATT and CDR2 SNEGSKA (reference sequence). The CDR3 length is 13 residues. CDR3 amino acids: CSVGQGWSDTQYF. CDR3 sequence (DNA): TGCAGTGTTGGACAGGGGTGGTCAGATACGCAGTATTTT.

This clonotype was detected only a few times. V usage is TRBV30 and J usage is TRBJ1-2; D unclear. Trimming removed 0 bases at V and 2 bases at J, with 10 bases between. Per germline, CDR1 GTSNPN and CDR2 SVGIG (reference sequence). This CDR3 region has 14 residues. The CDR3 nucleotides are TGTGCCTGGAGTGTACTTCGGACCAACTATGGCTACACCTTC. This encodes CAWSVLRTNYGYTF.

This clonotype was picked up a small number of times. The V call is TRBV28, the J call TRBJ2-7, with 11 nucleotides matching TRBD2. The CDR3 covers 15 residues. Germline assignment: CDR1 MDHEN and CDR2 SYDVKM. The V segment lost 5 bases and the J segment 0 bases; nucleotides outside the gene matches: 3. The CDR3 coding sequence is TGTGCCAGCAGTCAACTAGCGGGGGCCTCCTACGAGCAGTACTTC. It is translated as CASSQLAGASYEQYF.

This chain connects TRBV24-1 to TRBJ2-7; D not certain. Germline CDR1 and CDR2: KGHDR and SFDVKD. CDR3 length: 13 amino acids. Trimming stripped 3 bases from V and 7 bases from J, with 12 bases between. In DNA, the CDR3 is TGTGCCACCAGTGATCCTCCATTGGATGAGCAGTACTTC. Residues: CATSDPPLDEQYF.

This clonotype was recorded a few times. This chain links TRBV12-3 or TRBV12-4 with TRBJ2-7; D unresolved. V lost 7 bases and J 0 bases, leaving 10 bases between the germline ends. The CDR3 contains 13 residues. CDR3 nucleotide sequence: TGTGCCAGCACCGACCAGAGCTCCTACGAGCAGTACTTC. Encoded protein: CASTDQSSYEQYF.

This clonotype was observed a few times. The chain couples TRBV12-3 or TRBV12-4 to TRBJ1-2, with no clear D. The V end was cut by 1 base, the J end by 4 bases, with 7 bases between. The length of the CDR3 is 13 residues. The CDR3, as DNA: TGTGCCAGCAGTTTAGAACATATCTATGGCTACACCTTC. It codes for CASSLEHIYGYTF.

The rearrangement joins TRBV11-2 to TRBJ2-5; the D is unclear. CDR1 SGHAT and CDR2 FQNNGV come from the germline V gene. Trimming shortened V by 5 bases and J by 0 bases, and 7 bases separated the two germline ends. There are 13 residues in the CDR3. The CDR3 here is CASSPVYQETQYF. CDR3 nucleotide sequence: TGTGCCAGCAGCCCTGTGTACCAAGAGACCCAGTACTTC.

This clonotype has only a few counts. The V gene is TRBV20-1, the J gene TRBJ2-3; D unresolved. Trimming stripped 0 bases from V and 6 bases from J, with 7 bases between. The CDR3 is 12 residues long. Germline V gene data show CDR1 as DFQATT and CDR2 as SNEGSKA (reference sequence). CDR3 coding DNA: TGCAGTGCTAGAGATAGGCTGGATACGCAGTATTTT. This gives the protein CSARDRLDTQYF.

This clonotype was seen ten or more times. The V call is TRBV11-1, the J call TRBJ2-4; perhaps TRBD2 as D (5 bases). From germline, CDR1 is SGHAT and CDR2 FQDESV (reference sequence). This CDR3 spans 18 amino acids. V lost 0 bases and J 0 bases, leaving 15 bases between the germline ends. CDR3 coding DNA: TGTGCCAGCAGCTTAGCGTGGCGGGCACCTGAAGCCAAAAACATTCAGTACTTC. It specifies CASSLAWRAPEAKNIQYF.

There are a few counts of this clonotype. V and J are TRBV13 and TRBJ2-2; D may be TRBD2 (5 bases). With 3 bases removed from V and 3 bases from J, the gap between germline ends came to 11 bases. Germline assignment: CDR1 PRHDT and CDR2 FYEKMQ (reference sequence). The CDR3 covers 15 residues. CDR3 amino acids: CASSFSGWDTGELFF. In DNA, the CDR3 is TGTGCCAGCAGCTTTTCGGGGTGGGACACCGGGGAGCTGTTTTTT.

The chain combines TRBV28 with TRBJ1-1, with TRBD1 identical over 7 bases. V gave up 1 base and J gave up 6 bases; unmatched junction bases: 8. This CDR3 has 15 amino acids. Germline V gives CDR1 MDHEN, CDR2 SYDVKM. The CDR3 reads CASSLYPTGDPEAFF. The CDR3 DNA reads TGTGCCAGCAGTTTATATCCCACAGGGGACCCTGAAGCTTTCTTT. Together with reference TRBV28 and TRBJ1-1, the CDR3 gives the full variable domain: DVKVTQSSRYLVKRTGEKVFLECVQDMDHENMFWYRQDPGLGLRLIYFSYDVKMKEKGDIPEGYSVSREKKERFSLILESASTNQTSMYLCASSLYPTGDPEAFFGQGTRLTVV.

This clonotype was recorded many times. The chain couples TRBV7-6 to TRBJ2-3, with TRBD2 matching over 10 bases. This CDR3 spans 15 amino acids. Germline V gene lookup returns CDR1 SGHVS and CDR2 FNYEAQ. The J segment lost 4 bases and the V segment lost 5 bases, leaving 6 bases of the junction unmatched. The CDR3 here is CASSGSGGRADTQYF. The CDR3 DNA sequence: TGTGCCAGCAGCGGTAGCGGGGGGAGGGCAGATACGCAGTATTTT. The whole variable domain, filled in from reference TRBV7-6 and TRBJ2-3, reads GAGVSQSPRYKVTKRGQDVALRCDPISGHVSLYWYRQALGQGPEFLTYFNYEAQQDKSGLPNDRFSAERPEGSISTLTIQRTEQRDSAMYRCASSGSGGRADTQYFGPGTRLTVL.

The CDR3 loop is CASTHSPDTQYF. Written as DNA, the CDR3 is TGTGCCAGCACTCATAGTCCAGATACGCAGTATTTT. The chain is built from TRBV6-6 and TRBJ2-3; D unresolved. This CDR3 has 12 amino acids. V shed 7 bases and J shed 4 bases, with 9 bases lying between them. Germline lookup yields CDR1 MNHNY and CDR2 SVGAGI (reference sequence).

CDR3 sequence reads: CASSPTSGRAREQFF. In DNA, the CDR3 is TGTGCCAGCAGCCCTACTAGCGGGAGGGCCCGAGAGCAGTTCTTC. V is TRBV12-3 or TRBV12-4 and J is TRBJ2-1; 13 bases map to TRBD2. Unmatched junction bases numbered 9, after V lost 6 bases and J lost 10 bases. The CDR3 loop spans 15 amino acids.

In this sample, this clonotype turned up a few times. This chain uses TRBV6-2 or TRBV6-3 with TRBJ2-1; 7 nucleotides agree with TRBD2. J was trimmed by 0 bases and V by 2 bases; bases with no gene match: 7. Germline V gene lookup returns CDR1 MNHEY and CDR2 SVGEGT. The CDR3 contains 17 residues. The CDR3 loop is CASSYTLTGGSYNEQFF. CDR3 nucleotide sequence: TGTGCCAGCAGTTACACATTAACGGGGGGCTCCTACAATGAGCAGTTCTTC.